The 27 T cell receptor beta chains below were found in one sample sequenced in a study of T cell repertoires and HLA-DP antigens. Clones were read by immunoSEQ multiplex PCR, and TCRdb kept only the in-frame ones, dropping some. The sample shows tens of thousands of clones, 80% of them seen only once. Their cognate antigens are unknown. The specimen was CD4+ T cells from PBMCs. These receptor sequences come from a man aged 55 to 69 in good health and CMV-seronegative.

The chain is built from TRBV30 and TRBJ1-1; weak D call: TRBD1 (5 bases). This CDR3 region has 13 residues. The V end lost 3 bases, the J end lost 11 bases, and 19 bases lay between the germline ends. CDR1 is GTSNPN, CDR2 SVGIG, per germline (reference sequence). The CDR3, as DNA: TGTGCCTGGAGAGTCGGACATGCCGAGAACGCTTTCTTT. Its protein is CAWRVGHAENAFF.

The V call is TRBV9, the J call TRBJ1-4, with a weak D call TRBD1 (6 bases). Between the trimmed V and J ends, which lost 4 bases and 1 base, there was a span of 17 bases. CDR1 is SGDLS, CDR2 YYNGEE, per germline. This CDR3 is built from 17 residues. CDR3 loop: CASSSPQRGRTNEKLFF. The CDR3 DNA reads TGTGCCAGCAGCTCCCCCCAGAGGGGGAGAACTAATGAAAAACTGTTTTTT.

This clone was recorded once. This chain connects TRBV5-6 to TRBJ1-2; 12 bases agree with TRBD1. This CDR3 contains 15 residues. V lost 4 bases and J lost 7; bases outside the gene matches: 8. Germline V gene sequence: CDR1 SGHDT, CDR2 YYEEEE. This CDR3 is CASSPGGTGGFGYTF. CDR3 nucleotide sequence: TGTGCCAGCAGCCCGGGCGGGACAGGGGGCTTTGGCTACACCTTC. The whole variable domain, filled in from reference TRBV5-6 and TRBJ1-2, reads DAGVTQSPTHLIKTRGQQVTLRCSPKSGHDTVSWYQQALGQGPQFIFQYYEEEERQRGNFPDRFSGHQFPNYSSELNVNALLLGDSALYLCASSPGGTGGFGYTFGSGTRLTVV.

The rearrangement links TRBV2 to TRBJ2-5; 7 nucleotides align to TRBD1. This CDR3 is built from 14 residues. The germline V gene has CDR1 SNHLY and CDR2 FYNNEI. The V segment lost 3 bases and the J segment 5 bases; nucleotides outside the gene matches: 6. The chain's CDR3 is CASSDGTDSETQYF. CDR3 nucleotides: TGTGCCAGCAGTGATGGGACAGACTCGGAGACCCAGTACTTC.

V gene TRBV6-5 combines with J gene TRBJ1-4; the match to TRBD1 covers 8 bases. Germline-derived CDR1 and CDR2 are MNHEY and SVGAGI. This CDR3 is 14 amino acids long. J gave up 7 bases and V 6 bases, and 7 bases lay outside the gene matches. The CDR3 reads CASSNRQGSEKLFF. The CDR3 DNA reads TGTGCCAGCAGCAATCGACAGGGGAGTGAAAAACTGTTTTTT.

The chain joins TRBV6-1 to TRBJ2-7; 7 bases map to TRBD2. Germline values: CDR1 MNHNS, CDR2 SASEGT. J lost 3 bases, V lost 7 bases, and 6 bases had no gene match. The CDR3 length is 13 residues. The CDR3 DNA is TGTGCCAGCAACTCCGGGACTAACTACGAGCAGTACGTC. It yields the protein CASNSGTNYEQYV.

The rearrangement links TRBV12-5 to TRBJ1-1; 7 bases match TRBD1. The CDR3 extends over 16 amino acids. Germline values: CDR1 LGHNT, CDR2 FRNRAP. V lost 4 bases to trimming and J lost 0 bases; unmatched junction nucleotides: 8. The CDR3 sequence is CASGSRTGTVNTEAFF. The CDR3 DNA reads TGTGCTAGTGGTTCCCGAACCGGGACAGTGAACACTGAAGCTTTCTTT.

Relative to its sample, this clone is medium-sized. The rearrangement joins TRBV5-1 to TRBJ1-3, with D possibly matching TRBD1 (5 bases). The V gene lost 0 bases and the J gene lost 0 bases, with 10 bases spanning the gap. This CDR3 contains 16 residues. Germline CDR1 and CDR2: SGHRS and YFSETQ. CDR3 amino acids: CASSLEGTYSGNTIYF. In DNA form, the CDR3 reads TGCGCCAGCAGCTTGGAAGGGACCTACTCTGGAAACACCATATATTTT. Full variable domain (rest looked up from reference TRBV5-1 and TRBJ1-3): KAGVTQTPRYLIKTRGQQVTLSCSPISGHRSVSWYQQTPGQGLQFLFEYFSETQRNKGNFPGRFSGRQFSNSRSEMNVSTLELGDSALYLCASSLEGTYSGNTIYFGEGSWLTVV.

The chain recombines TRBV6-6 with TRBJ1-5, with 9 nucleotides matching TRBD1. Per germline, CDR1 MNHNY and CDR2 SVGAGI (reference sequence). V shed 5 bases and J 3 bases; nucleotides not matched to a gene: 8. CDR3 length equals 16 residues. The CDR3 DNA is TGTGCCAGCAGTAATCCGGGACAGGGACCCAATCAGCCCCAGCATTTT. Amino acid sequence: CASSNPGQGPNQPQHF.

The V call is TRBV2, the J call TRBJ2-7; 10 bases are shared with TRBD2. Germline-derived CDR1 and CDR2 are SNHLY and FYNNEI. CDR3 length: 14 residues. J gave up 2 bases and V 7 bases, and 5 bases lay outside the gene matches. The CDR3 DNA reads TGTGCCAGCAAGCCAGCGGGGGGGCCCTACGAGCAGTACTTC. This gives the protein CASKPAGGPYEQYF.

This clone was seen more than once but under ten times. The chain joins TRBV2 to TRBJ1-2; tentatively, D is TRBD1 (6 bases). CDR3 length: 12 amino acids. Trimming pared 6 bases from V and 8 bases from J, leaving 13 bases between. The germline V gene encodes CDR1 SNHLY and CDR2 FYNNEI. Here the CDR3 DNA reads TGTGCCAGCAGCCAAAACAGGGAAGGCTACACCTTC. Translation: CASSQNREGYTF.

The CDR3 loop is CASMEGEETQYF. CDR3 nucleotide sequence: TGTGCCAGCATGGAGGGAGAAGAGACCCAGTACTTC. The chain recombines TRBV7-3 with TRBJ2-5, with D tentatively TRBD2 (6 bases). This CDR3 has 12 residues. Germline V gene data show CDR1 as SGHTA and CDR2 as FQGTGA. The V gene lost 7 bases and the J gene lost 3 bases, with 9 bases spanning the gap.

This chain links TRBV7-9 with TRBJ2-5; the match to TRBD1 covers 9 bases. CDR1 is SEHNR and CDR2 is FQNEAQ in the germline V gene (reference sequence). V was clipped by 3 bases and J by 3 bases; unmatched bases: 11. The CDR3 is 17 residues long. The CDR3 is CASSFGDPGQGKETQYF. The CDR3 DNA is TGTGCCAGCAGCTTTGGGGACCCGGGACAGGGAAAAGAGACCCAGTACTTC.

CDR3 region: CASSPRQGRQETQYF. DNA of the CDR3: TGTGCCAGTAGTCCTAGGCAGGGACGTCAAGAGACCCAGTACTTC. The chain employs TRBV19 and TRBJ2-5, with D perhaps assigned TRBD1 or TRBD2 (5 bases each). The CDR3 is 15 residues long. V was shortened by 5 bases and J by 2 bases, with 15 bases between the two germline ends. Germline CDR1 and CDR2: LNHDA and SQIVND (reference sequence).

V usage is TRBV28 and J usage is TRBJ1-1; the D is unclear. V lost 4 bases and J lost 11, with 8 bases in between. This CDR3 contains 10 residues. Germline lookup yields CDR1 MDHEN and CDR2 SYDVKM. The CDR3 here is CASSSLVAFF. As DNA, the CDR3 is TGTGCCAGCAGTTCGTTGGTTGCTTTCTTT. The whole variable domain, filled in from reference TRBV28 and TRBJ1-1, reads DVKVTQSSRYLVKRTGEKVFLECVQDMDHENMFWYRQDPGLGLRLIYFSYDVKMKEKGDIPEGYSVSREKKERFSLILESASTNQTSMYLCASSSLVAFFGQGTRLTVV.

CDR3 sequence: CASSPPRGADEKLFF. CDR3 coding DNA: TGTGCCAGCAGTCCCCCCAGGGGCGCCGATGAAAAACTGTTTTTT. V usage is TRBV28 and J usage is TRBJ1-4, with D perhaps TRBD1 (6 bases). Per the germline V gene, CDR1 is MDHEN and CDR2 is SYDVKM. This CDR3 has 15 residues. V was cut by 5 bases and J by 6 bases, with 16 bases left in between.

This sequence joins TRBV6-1 and TRBJ1-5; weak D call: TRBD1 (6 bases). V lost 2 bases to trimming and J lost 7 bases, with 9 bases between them. CDR1 is MNHNS, CDR2 SASEGT, per germline. The CDR3 consists of 13 residues. CDR3 sequence reads: CASSEQGRQPQHF. The CDR3 nucleotides are TGTGCCAGCAGTGAACAGGGGAGGCAGCCCCAGCATTTT.

The genes are TRBV5-8 and TRBJ1-6; TRBD1 agrees at 9 bases. Per germline, CDR1 SGHTS and CDR2 YDEGEE. Trimming removed 4 bases from V and 9 bases from J; junction bases left unmatched: 8. The CDR3 is made up of 15 amino acids. DNA for the CDR3: TGTGCCAGCAGCCGGCGGGACAGGGACGGTTCACCCCTCCACTTT. As protein: CASSRRDRDGSPLHF. The variable domain in full, completed from reference TRBV5-8 and TRBJ1-6, reads EAGVTQSPTHLIKTRGQQATLRCSPISGHTSVYWYQQALGLGLQFLLWYDEGEERNRGNFPPRFSGRQFPNYSSELNVNALELEDSALYLCASSRRDRDGSPLHFGNGTRLTVT.

J is TRBJ2-3 and V is TRBV19, with D possibly called TRBD1 or TRBD2 (5 bases each). Germline V gives CDR1 LNHDA, CDR2 SQIVND (reference sequence). There are 13 residues in the CDR3. Trimming took off 9 bases at V and 6 bases at J, with 16 bases between the two ends. The CDR3 reads CASEEVWGDTQYF. The CDR3 nucleotides read TGTGCCAGCGAGGAGGTTTGGGGGGATACGCAGTATTTT.

This clone occurred a few times. J is TRBJ1-6 and V is TRBV18, with 7 nucleotides matching TRBD1. The CDR3 has 15 residues. Germline V gives CDR1 KGHSH, CDR2 LQKENI. Trimming removed 4 bases from V and 11 bases from J; junction bases left unmatched: 11. The CDR3 spells CASSLQNGRGTPLHF. CDR3 in DNA: TGTGCCAGCTCACTCCAAAACGGCAGGGGGACACCCCTCCACTTT.

Points on this clone: A read error may produce the germline difference seen at one junction end. The J gene is TRBJ1-4, the V gene TRBV4-2, with D hard to call. CDR1 is LGHNA and CDR2 is YNFKEQ in the germline V gene. CDR3 length: 15 residues. In DNA form, the CDR3 reads TGTGCCAGCAGCAAAGACCGGAGGGTGGATGAAAAACTGTTTTTT. It is translated as CASSKDRRVDEKLFF.

This clone is a singleton in its sample. The CDR3 reads CASSSPREGVSGYTF. As DNA, the CDR3 is TGCGCCAGCAGCTCCCCGCGGGAGGGGGTTAGTGGCTACACCTTC. This sequence joins TRBV5-1 and TRBJ1-2; D is possibly TRBD1 (6 bases). The CDR3 spans 15 residues. V was trimmed by 3 bases and J by 7 bases, leaving 19 bases between them. Looked up from germline, CDR1 is SGHRS and CDR2 is YFSETQ. Looking up the rest from reference TRBV5-1 and TRBJ1-2 gives the full variable domain: KAGVTQTPRYLIKTRGQQVTLSCSPISGHRSVSWYQQTPGQGLQFLFEYFSETQRNKGNFPGRFSGRQFSNSRSEMNVSTLELGDSALYLCASSSPREGVSGYTFGSGTRLTVV.

This rearrangement joins TRBV6-6 to TRBJ2-5, with TRBD2 identical over 12 bases. V lost 5 bases to trimming and J lost 5 bases; unmatched junction nucleotides: 6. The CDR3 is made up of 15 amino acids. Germline V gene data show CDR1 as MNHNY and CDR2 as SVGAGI (reference sequence). The CDR3 sequence is CASSPSGGAGETQYF. In DNA, the CDR3 is TGTGCCAGCAGTCCTAGCGGGGGGGCGGGTGAGACCCAGTACTTC.

This chain joins TRBV9 and TRBJ1-3; 11 positions match TRBD1. This CDR3 spans 19 amino acids. Germline assignment: CDR1 SGDLS and CDR2 YYNGEE. The ends lost 0 bases at V and 0 bases at J; junction bases unmatched: 8. CDR3 sequence: CASSVGWTGGRTSGNTIYF. The CDR3 DNA sequence: TGTGCCAGCAGCGTAGGATGGACAGGGGGCCGAACCTCTGGAAACACCATATATTTT.

This clone was found many times. The CDR3 nucleotides read TGCAGCGTTGAAGCGTCAATCGGGGGAACTGAAGCTTTCTTT. Its translation: CSVEASIGGTEAFF. V is TRBV29-1 and J is TRBJ1-1; tentatively, D is TRBD1 (5 bases). Trimming pared 1 base from V and 5 bases from J, leaving 14 bases between. The CDR3 sequence is 14 residues long. Per germline, CDR1 SQVTM and CDR2 ANQGSEA.

The chain carries TRBV27 and TRBJ1-2; 7 positions match TRBD1. Unmatched junction bases numbered 7, after V lost 3 bases and J lost 3 bases. The V gene's germline CDR1 is MNHEY and CDR2 SMNVEV (reference sequence). This CDR3 has 15 amino acids. CDR3 DNA: TGTGCCAGCAGTTTTTCGGGACAGATTTACTATGGCTACACCTTC. Translation gives CASSFSGQIYYGYTF.

The chain combines TRBV11-1 with TRBJ2-1, with TRBD1 as a possible D gene (6 bases). The CDR3 sequence is 15 residues long. Germline V gene lookup returns CDR1 SGHAT and CDR2 FQDESV (reference sequence). Trimming took 5 bases from V and 8 from J, leaving 19 bases between them. The CDR3 is CASSRLSLAGDEQFF. CDR3 DNA sequence: TGTGCCAGCAGCCGCCTTTCTCTAGCAGGGGATGAGCAGTTCTTC.